These 18 T cell receptor beta chains were all obtained from the same sample, sequenced in a study of blood T cell repertoires in COVID-19. The data were produced by immunoSEQ multiplex PCR, yet TCRdb's version contains in-frame clones alone and is incomplete. The sample lists 90,000 to 150,000 clones; approximately 83% were seen once. Sequenced input: peripheral blood. All receptors come from a man older than 75 with acute or convalescent COVID-19.

This sequence joins TRBV28 and TRBJ1-1; the D gene is possibly TRBD1 (6 bases). The V and J ends lost 11 bases and 0 bases respectively, with 13 bases between them. Germline-derived CDR1 and CDR2 are MDHEN and SYDVKM. CDR3 length: 13 amino acids. CDR3 sequence: CAGRTALNTEAFF. CDR3 DNA sequence: TGTGCCGGCCGGACAGCATTGAACACTGAAGCTTTCTTT.

V is TRBV19 and J is TRBJ2-3, with TRBD1 identical over 7 bases. The J segment lost 1 base and the V segment lost 8 bases, leaving 9 bases of the junction unmatched. The length of the CDR3 is 15 residues. CDR1 LNHDA and CDR2 SQIVND come from the germline V gene (reference sequence). The CDR3 region is CASQGEWKRTDTQYF. The CDR3 coding sequence is TGTGCCAGTCAGGGGGAGTGGAAGCGCACAGATACGCAGTATTTT.

The chain employs TRBV3-1 (or the pseudogene TRBV3-2) and TRBJ1-1; no firm D call. V was clipped by 4 bases and J by 0 bases, with 9 bases between them. CDR1 and CDR2 (germline): LGHDT, YNNKEL (reference sequence). The CDR3 contains 14 residues. Written as DNA, the CDR3 is TGTGCCAGCAGCCTGGCAGAATTGAACACTGAAGCTTTCTTT. Translating it yields CASSLAELNTEAFF.

The chain couples TRBV4-1 to TRBJ2-2, with a weak D call TRBD1 (6 bases). The CDR3 consists of 16 residues. Per germline, CDR1 MGHRA and CDR2 YSYEKL. Trimming removed 3 bases at V and 7 bases at J, with 18 bases between. CDR3 nucleotide sequence: TGCGCCAGCAGCCAGGCTCAGGGGCGGGCAGGCGGGGAGCTGTTTTTT. It yields the protein CASSQAQGRAGGELFF.

The V gene is TRBV18, the J gene TRBJ2-1, with TRBD2 identical over 7 bases. CDR1 and CDR2 (germline): KGHSH, LQKENI. The CDR3 consists of 15 residues. V shed 1 base, J shed 5 bases, and the junction held 5 bases outside the gene matches. The CDR3 spells CASSPRPSGDNEQFF. The CDR3 nucleotides are TGTGCCAGCTCACCACGTCCAAGCGGGGACAATGAGCAGTTCTTC.

V and J are TRBV19 and TRBJ2-6; 7 nucleotides line up with TRBD1. Trimming cost V 6 bases and J 0 bases; bases outside gene matches: 5. CDR1 is LNHDA and CDR2 is SQIVND in the germline V gene (reference sequence). The CDR3 runs to 16 residues. DNA of the CDR3: TGTGCCAGTAGGACAGGGCCAAGCTCTGGGGCCAACGTCCTGACTTTC. Protein: CASRTGPSSGANVLTF.

This clone was found once. The chain links TRBV20-1 to TRBJ1-2, with a tentative D call TRBD1 (5 bases). The V end lost 6 bases, the J end lost 0 bases, and 17 bases lay between the germline ends. This CDR3 is built from 15 residues. CDR1 is DFQATT, CDR2 SNEGSKA, per germline (reference sequence). The CDR3 DNA is TGCAGTGCGAGTAACACAGGAAACTCTAACTATGGCTACACCTTC. Translation gives CSASNTGNSNYGYTF.

J is TRBJ2-7 and V is TRBV10-1, with 11 positions matching TRBD1. Germline V CDR1 and CDR2: WNHNN, SYGVQD (reference sequence). This CDR3 has 15 residues. After removal of 5 bases from V and 4 bases from J, the junction contained 7 bases not matched to a gene. In DNA, the CDR3 is TGCGCCAGCAGTTTTTCCGGGACAGGGGGGTACGAGCAGTACTTC. As protein: CASSFSGTGGYEQYF.

This clone appeared once. The chain employs TRBV6-4 and TRBJ2-2; 9 bases map to TRBD1. Trimming took 6 bases from V and 6 from J; bases not matched to a gene: 5. The CDR3 runs 14 residues. Germline CDR1 reads MRHNA; CDR2 reads SNTAGT. This CDR3 is CASSTGGSAGELFF. The CDR3 DNA sequence: TGTGCCAGCAGCACAGGGGGCTCGGCCGGGGAGCTGTTTTTT.

The chain combines TRBV5-1 with TRBJ1-3; D gene uncertain. Deletions cut 3 bases from V and 2 bases from J, with 9 bases between. Germline V gene sequence: CDR1 SGHRS, CDR2 YFSETQ. The CDR3 spans 14 residues. The CDR3 DNA follows: TGCGCCAGCAGCTCGGACGGGACTGGAAACACCATATATTTT. Translation gives CASSSDGTGNTIYF.

This chain joins TRBV6-6 and TRBJ2-7, with 7 bases lining up with TRBD1. CDR1 and CDR2 from the germline V gene are MNHNY and SVGAGI (reference sequence). V trimming: 5 bases; J trimming: 0 bases; junction bases outside the gene matches: 19. The CDR3 length is 19 residues. The CDR3 here is CASSRLRGPNRGSSYEQYF. In nucleotides, the CDR3 is TGTGCCAGCAGTCGACTTCGAGGGCCGAACAGGGGAAGCTCCTACGAGCAGTACTTC.

This clone was observed a few times. V gene TRBV11-1 combines with J gene TRBJ2-7, with D perhaps matching TRBD2 (5 bases). The CDR3 length is 14 residues. Germline loops: CDR1 SGHAT, CDR2 FQDESV (reference sequence). The germline V and J ends were trimmed by 3 bases and 0 bases, with 9 bases remaining between them. CDR3 region: CASSLDWNSYEQYF. The CDR3 DNA sequence: TGTGCCAGCAGCTTGGACTGGAACTCCTACGAGCAGTACTTC.

The chain links TRBV5-6 to TRBJ1-2, with D possibly being TRBD1 (5 bases). Trimming removed 1 base at V and 9 bases at J, with 16 bases between. Germline V lookup: CDR1 SGHDT, CDR2 YYEEEE. CDR3 size: 14 residues. CDR3 loop: CASSLQAGYESYTF. The DNA of the CDR3 is TGTGCCAGCAGCTTGCAGGCAGGGTATGAGAGCTACACCTTC. Variable domain in full (rest from reference TRBV5-6 and TRBJ1-2): DAGVTQSPTHLIKTRGQQVTLRCSPKSGHDTVSWYQQALGQGPQFIFQYYEEEERQRGNFPDRFSGHQFPNYSSELNVNALLLGDSALYLCASSLQAGYESYTFGSGTRLTVV.

This sequence joins TRBV10-3 and TRBJ1-1; 7 positions agree with TRBD1. This CDR3 spans 14 amino acids. Germline V gives CDR1 ENHRY, CDR2 SYGVKD. Germline trimming cut 8 bases from V and 0 bases from J; bases unmatched to any gene: 6. The CDR3 region has the DNA TGTGCCATCTCCGGGACAGAGTTGAACACTGAAGCTTTCTTT. Translation: CAISGTELNTEAFF.

The chain combines TRBV4-2 with TRBJ1-6; unclear D gene. V was pared by 1 base and J by 7 bases, with 14 bases between. This CDR3 is 16 amino acids long. The germline V gene encodes CDR1 LGHNA and CDR2 YNFKEQ. This CDR3 reads CASSQVWSLGNSPLHF. CDR3 in DNA: TGTGCCAGCAGCCAAGTTTGGAGCCTCGGGAATTCACCCCTCCACTTT.

J is TRBJ2-6 and V is TRBV18; tentative D call: TRBD2 (6 bases). V gave up 0 bases and J gave up 19 bases, with 19 bases separating them. The length of the CDR3 is 14 residues. CDR1 is KGHSH, CDR2 LQKENI, per germline. The CDR3: CASSPPIGGGAGTF. The CDR3 DNA reads TGTGCCAGCTCACCACCAATCGGAGGCGGGGCAGGAACTTTC.

This sequence joins TRBV29-1 and TRBJ1-5, with D perhaps TRBD1 (6 bases). This CDR3 has 14 amino acids. Per germline, CDR1 SQVTM and CDR2 ANQGSEA. Trimming removed 5 bases from V and 5 bases from J, with 16 bases in between. The CDR3 reads CSVTLQGLDQPQHF. The DNA of the CDR3 is TGCAGCGTTACCCTTCAGGGGCTCGATCAGCCCCAGCATTTT.

This chain joins TRBV6-2 or TRBV6-3 and TRBJ2-7, with a weak D call TRBD1 (6 bases). Trimming took off 2 bases at V and 2 bases at J, with 16 bases between the two ends. Germline loops: CDR1 MNHEY, CDR2 SVGEGT. This CDR3 comprises 16 residues. The CDR3 is CASSYGSDTGPYEQYF. The DNA for the CDR3 is TGTGCCAGCAGTTACGGATCGGACACAGGGCCCTACGAGCAGTACTTC.